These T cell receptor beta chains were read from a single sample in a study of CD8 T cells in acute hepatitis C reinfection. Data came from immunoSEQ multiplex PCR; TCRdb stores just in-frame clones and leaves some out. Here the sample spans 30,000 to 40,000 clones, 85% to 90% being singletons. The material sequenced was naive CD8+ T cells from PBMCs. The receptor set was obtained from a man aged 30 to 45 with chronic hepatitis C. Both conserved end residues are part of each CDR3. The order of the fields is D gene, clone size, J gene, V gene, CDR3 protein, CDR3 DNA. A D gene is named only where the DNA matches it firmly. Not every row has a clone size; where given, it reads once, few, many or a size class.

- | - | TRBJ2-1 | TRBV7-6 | CASSLNPSGYNEQFF | TGTGCCAGCAGCTTAAATCCTTCCGGGTACAATGAGCAGTTCTTC
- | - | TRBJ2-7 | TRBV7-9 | CASSLVQDKAYEQYF | TGTGCCAGCAGCTTAGTTCAGGATAAGGCCTACGAGCAGTACTTC
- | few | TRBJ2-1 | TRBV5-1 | CASSLALNNPEQFF | TGCGCCAGCAGCTTGGCCCTAAACAACCCTGAGCAGTTCTTC
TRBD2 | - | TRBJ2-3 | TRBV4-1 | CASSQDRLAGPTDTQYF | TGCGCCAGCAGCCAAGATCGGCTAGCGGGACCCACAGATACGCAGTATTTT
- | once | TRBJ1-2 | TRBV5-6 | CASSLASPNGYTF | TGTGCCAGCAGCTTAGCGAGTCCTAATGGCTACACCTTC
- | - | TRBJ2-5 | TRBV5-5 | CASSIDWRGRETQYF | TGTGCCAGCAGCATCGACTGGCGGGGGCGGGAGACCCAGTACTTC
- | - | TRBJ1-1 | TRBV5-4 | CASSLEGSPVRTEAFF | TGTGCCAGCAGCTTGGAAGGGAGCCCAGTGAGGACTGAAGCTTTCTTT
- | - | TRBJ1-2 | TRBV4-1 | CASSQDNIQGRGYTF | TGCGCCAGCAGCCAAGATAATATCCAGGGCCGTGGCTACACCTTC
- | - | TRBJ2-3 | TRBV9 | CASSDSGTTLSTDTQYF | TGTGCCAGCAGCGACTCCGGGACGACGCTTAGCACAGATACGCAGTATTTT
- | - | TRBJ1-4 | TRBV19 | CASSMGGTNEKLFF | TGTGCCAGTAGTATGGGTGGTACTAATGAAAAACTGTTTTTT
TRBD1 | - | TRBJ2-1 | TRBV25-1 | CASSEYGEGAASNEQFF | TGTGCCAGCAGTGAATATGGTGAGGGGGCGGCTAGCAATGAGCAGTTCTTC
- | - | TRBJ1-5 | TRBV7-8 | CASSLRTVLDYSNQPQHF | TGTGCCAGCAGCTTAAGGACAGTTTTGGACTATAGCAATCAGCCCCAGCATTTT
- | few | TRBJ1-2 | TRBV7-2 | CASSLGGLAYGYTF | TGTGCCAGCAGCCTGGGGGGTCTCGCCTATGGCTACACCTTC
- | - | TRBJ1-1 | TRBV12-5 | CASGFGNTEAFF | TGTGCTAGTGGTTTTGGGAACACTGAAGCTTTCTTT
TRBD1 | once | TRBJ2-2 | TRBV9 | CASSAPGQGVGGELFF | TGTGCCAGCAGCGCACCGGGACAGGGAGTTGGCGGGGAGCTGTTTTTT
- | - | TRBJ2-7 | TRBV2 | CASGGQSSYEQYF | TGTGCCAGCGGGGGGCAAAGCTCCTACGAGCAGTACTTC
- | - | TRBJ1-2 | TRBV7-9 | CASSLVLGNGYTF | TGTGCCAGCAGCTTAGTCTTGGGGAATGGCTACACCTTC
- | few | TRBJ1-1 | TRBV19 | CASSITGNTEAFF | TGTGCCAGTAGTATAACGGGGAACACTGAAGCTTTCTTT
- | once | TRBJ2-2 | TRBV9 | CASSVEPDTTGELFF | TGTGCCAGCAGCGTAGAACCAGATACCACCGGGGAGCTGTTTTTT
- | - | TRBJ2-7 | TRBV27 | CASSPPPGLALQYF | TGTGCCAGCAGCCCCCCCCCGGGATTAGCGTTGCAGTACTTC
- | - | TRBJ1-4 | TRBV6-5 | CASRDPGTTGEKLFF | TGTGCCAGCAGAGACCCCGGGACAACGGGGGAAAAACTGTTTTTT
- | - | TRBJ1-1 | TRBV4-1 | CASSYGQKAEAFF | TGCGCCAGCAGCTATGGACAGAAAGCTGAAGCTTTCTTT
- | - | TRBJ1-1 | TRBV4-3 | CASRQGTGLLTEAFF | TGCGCCAGCAGGCAAGGAACTGGGCTACTCACTGAAGCTTTCTTT
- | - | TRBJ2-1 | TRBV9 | CASSVGGEVNNEQFF | TGTGCCAGCAGCGTAGGGGGCGAGGTAAACAATGAGCAGTTCTTC
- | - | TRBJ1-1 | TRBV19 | CASFPTDYTEAFF | TGTGCCAGTTTCCCTACAGATTACACTGAAGCTTTCTTT
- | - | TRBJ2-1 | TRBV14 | CASSHKGNEQFF | TGTGCCAGCAGCCATAAGGGTAATGAGCAGTTCTTC
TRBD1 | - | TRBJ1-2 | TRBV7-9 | CASSPPDRGGYGYTF | TGTGCCAGCAGCCCCCCGGACAGGGGAGGCTATGGCTACACCTTC
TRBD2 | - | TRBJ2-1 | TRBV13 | CASSLPTSDNEQFF | TGTGCCAGCAGCCTCCCTACTAGCGACAATGAGCAGTTCTTC
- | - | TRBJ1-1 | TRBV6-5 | CASSYYGENTEAFF | TGTGCCAGCAGTTACTACGGGGAGAACACTGAAGCTTTCTTT
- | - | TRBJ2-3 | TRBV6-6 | CASSYSRTASTDTQYF | TGTGCCAGCAGTTACTCGAGGACGGCAAGCACAGATACGCAGTATTTT
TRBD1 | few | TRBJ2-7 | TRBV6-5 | CASSGTGWAHEQYF | TGTGCCAGCAGTGGGACAGGGTGGGCTCACGAGCAGTACTTC
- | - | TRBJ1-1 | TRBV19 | CASSTLTGILNTEAFF | TGTGCCAGTAGTACCCTTACAGGGATACTGAACACTGAAGCTTTCTTT
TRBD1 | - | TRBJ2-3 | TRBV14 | CASSQGQGRDTQYF | TGTGCCAGCAGCCAAGGACAGGGTCGGGATACGCAGTATTTT
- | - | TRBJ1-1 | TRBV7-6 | CASSLGENTEAFF | TGTGCCAGCAGCTTAGGGGAGAACACTGAAGCTTTCTTT
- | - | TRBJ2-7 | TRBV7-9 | CASTSSPYEQYF | TGTGCCAGCACCTCGTCCCCCTACGAGCAGTACTTC
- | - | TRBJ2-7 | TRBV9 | CASSTGGLYEQYF | TGTGCCAGCAGCACCGGGGGGCTCTACGAGCAGTACTTC
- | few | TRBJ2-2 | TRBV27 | CASSLGIAGELFF | TGTGCCAGCAGTTTAGGGATCGCCGGGGAGCTGTTTTTT
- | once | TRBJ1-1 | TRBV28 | CATNFLNTEAFF | TGTGCCACCAACTTTCTGAACACTGAAGCTTTCTTT
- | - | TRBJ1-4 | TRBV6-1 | CASSAKSHTTNEKLFF | TGTGCCAGCAGTGCTAAAAGCCACACAACTAATGAAAAACTGTTTTTT
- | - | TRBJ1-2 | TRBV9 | CASSVAPLRDKDNYGYTF | TGTGCCAGCAGCGTAGCACCCCTCCGGGACAAGGATAACTATGGCTACACCTTC
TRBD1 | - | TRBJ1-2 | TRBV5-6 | CASSGGQGPHGYTF | TGTGCCAGCAGTGGGGGACAGGGGCCTCATGGCTACACCTTC
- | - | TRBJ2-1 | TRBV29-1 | CSVDNRGGGGEQFF | TGCAGCGTTGATAACAGGGGAGGTGGCGGTGAGCAGTTCTTC
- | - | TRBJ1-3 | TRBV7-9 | CASAALLGNTIYF | TGTGCCAGCGCTGCCCTCTTGGGAAACACCATATATTTT
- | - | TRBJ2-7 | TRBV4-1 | CASSPSGAQGEQYF | TGCGCCAGCAGCCCCTCCGGGGCGCAGGGCGAGCAGTACTTC
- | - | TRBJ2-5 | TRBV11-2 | CASSRQQETQYF | TGTGCCAGCAGCCGACAGCAAGAGACCCAGTACTTC
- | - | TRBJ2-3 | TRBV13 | CASSSLARGTDTQYF | TGTGCCAGCAGCTCACTCGCCAGGGGCACAGATACGCAGTATTTT
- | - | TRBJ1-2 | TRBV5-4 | CASSWDPTVHYGYTF | TGTGCCAGCAGCTGGGACCCGACGGTCCACTATGGCTACACCTTC
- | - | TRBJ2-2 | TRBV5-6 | CASSPGSNTGELFF | TGTGCCAGCAGCCCGGGATCTAACACCGGGGAGCTGTTTTTT
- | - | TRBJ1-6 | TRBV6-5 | CASMAEFAEAPLHF | TGTGCCAGCATGGCTGAGTTCGCGGAGGCGCCCCTCCACTTT
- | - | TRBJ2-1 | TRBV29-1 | CSVDLGVSRGLSYNEQFF | TGCAGCGTTGATTTGGGGGTCAGTAGGGGACTCTCCTACAATGAGCAGTTCTTC
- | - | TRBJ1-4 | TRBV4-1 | CASSHVGEKLFF | TGCGCCAGCAGCCATGTAGGCGAAAAACTGTTTTTT
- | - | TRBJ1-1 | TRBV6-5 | CASSLGGVGIEAFF | TGTGCCAGCAGTTTAGGCGGGGTCGGTATTGAAGCTTTCTTT
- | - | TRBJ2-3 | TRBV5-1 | CASSSPFDTALTDTQYF | TGCGCCAGCAGCTCCCCCTTCGACACGGCGTTGACAGATACGCAGTATTTT
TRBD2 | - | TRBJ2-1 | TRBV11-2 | CASSPSGGANEQFF | TGTGCCAGCAGCCCTAGCGGGGGGGCGAATGAGCAGTTCTTC